This T cell receptor beta chain came from a study of control samples from healthy donors and cancer patients. This CDR3 region has 11 residues. V dropped 2 bases and J dropped 10 bases, with 9 bases sitting between them. Germline-derived CDR1 and CDR2 are PRHDT and FYEKMQ (reference sequence). Method: immunoSEQ multiplex PCR; TCRdb's copy keeps in-frame clones and lacks some. The sample holds 200,000 or so clones; approximately 90% are singletons and the top ten take about 2%. The chain is built from TRBV13 and TRBJ2-7; tentative D call: TRBD1 (6 bases). The TCR originated in a man aged 30 to 39 in good health. The sequencing input was blood. The CDR3 nucleotides read TGTGCCAGCAGCTTAAAGACAGGCCAGTACTTC. Translating it yields CASSLKTGQYF. The full variable domain, completed using reference TRBV13 and TRBJ2-7, is AAGVIQSPRHLIKEKRETATLKCYPIPRHDTVYWYQQGPGQDPQFLISFYEKMQSDKGSIPDRFSAQQFSDYHSELNMSSLELGDSALYFCASSLKTGQYFGPGTRLTVT.